These 20 T cell receptor beta chains were all obtained from the same sample, sequenced in a study of blood T cell repertoires in COVID-19. Clones were read by immunoSEQ multiplex PCR, and TCRdb kept only the in-frame ones, dropping some. This table holds 230,000 or so clones, 88% found once. The sequenced sample consisted of PBMCs or T cells enriched from blood (not recorded which). These receptors all stem from a young woman who had recovered from COVID-19.

V and J are TRBV15 and TRBJ1-1, with D possibly matching TRBD1 (5 bases). Trimming took off 0 bases at V and 1 base at J, with 9 bases between the two ends. The length of the CDR3 is 15 residues. Germline V CDR1 and CDR2: LNHNV, YYDKDF (reference sequence). The CDR3 protein is CATSRDKGSNTEAFF. The CDR3 DNA reads TGTGCCACCAGCAGAGATAAGGGGTCGAACACTGAAGCTTTCTTT.

The V and J genes are TRBV5-4 and TRBJ2-5; 12 bases line up with TRBD2. The ends lost 0 bases at V and 4 bases at J; junction bases unmatched: 4. Per germline, CDR1 SGHNT and CDR2 YYREEE (reference sequence). This CDR3 comprises 16 residues. The CDR3 DNA reads as TGTGCCAGCAGCTTGGACCTAGCGGGAGGGGGAGAGACCCAGTACTTC. Amino acid sequence: CASSLDLAGGGETQYF.

The rearrangement links TRBV9 to TRBJ2-7; 8 positions agree with TRBD1. This CDR3 has 15 amino acids. Losses at the gene ends were 2 bases for V and 7 bases for J; bases not matched to a gene: 11. Germline V gene lookup returns CDR1 SGDLS and CDR2 YYNGEE. The CDR3 loop reads CASSVKTGALGEQYF. The CDR3 nucleotides are TGTGCCAGCAGCGTCAAGACAGGGGCTTTGGGGGAGCAGTACTTC.

The chain joins TRBV18 to TRBJ2-1; D unclear. Germline CDR1 KGHSH, CDR2 LQKENI. Trimming left V 3 bases short and J 4 bases short, with 13 bases between. CDR3 length equals 15 residues. CDR3 sequence reads: CASSPSGYDYNEQFF. CDR3 bases: TGTGCCAGCTCACCCTCAGGATATGATTACAATGAGCAGTTCTTC.

The chain joins TRBV11-2 to TRBJ1-1; TRBD1 aligns across 7 bases. This CDR3 contains 18 residues. Looked up from germline, CDR1 is SGHAT and CDR2 is FQNNGV. Trimming cost V 5 bases and J 4 bases; bases outside gene matches: 19. The DNA for the CDR3 is TGTGCCAGCAGCCCAAACGGGTACAGGGGTGGTGGTCGCACTGAAGCTTTCTTT. This translates into CASSPNGYRGGGRTEAFF.

The sample holds one count of this clone. The chain carries TRBV6-5 and TRBJ2-7; 10 positions match TRBD1. With 6 bases clipped from V and 2 bases from J, the junction kept 7 bases outside the gene matches. The CDR3 covers 15 residues. Per germline, CDR1 MNHEY and CDR2 SVGAGI. The CDR3 loop is CASRLGQGWTYEQYF. DNA of the CDR3: TGTGCCAGCAGGCTGGGACAGGGGTGGACCTACGAGCAGTACTTC.

This clone is a singleton in its sample. V usage is TRBV7-2 and J usage is TRBJ1-2, with TRBD1 as a possible D gene (6 bases). The germline V and J ends were trimmed by 0 bases and 8 bases, with 7 bases remaining between them. The CDR3 contains 12 residues. In germline, CDR1 is SGHTA, CDR2 FQGNSA. This CDR3 reads CASSLATGGYTF. The CDR3 nucleotides read TGTGCCAGCAGCTTAGCGACAGGCGGCTACACCTTC.

The rearrangement uses TRBV19 and TRBJ2-2, with D tentatively TRBD1 (5 bases). The CDR3 is 14 residues long. Germline V lookup: CDR1 LNHDA, CDR2 SQIVND (reference sequence). Between the trimmed V and J ends, which lost 4 bases and 5 bases, there was a span of 11 bases. CDR3 DNA sequence: TGTGCCAGTAGTAAGGGGCAGTTTACCGGGGAGCTGTTTTTT. It encodes CASSKGQFTGELFF.

V usage is TRBV5-1 and J usage is TRBJ1-2; 8 positions match TRBD1. Germline CDR1 SGHRS, CDR2 YFSETQ. With V trimmed by 4 bases and J by 4 bases, 9 bases remained unmatched. The CDR3 consists of 15 residues. The CDR3 DNA is TGCGCCAGCAGCGGTCTTGGACAGGGTCCCTATGGCTACACCTTC. Its translation is CASSGLGQGPYGYTF. Full variable domain (missing parts from reference TRBV5-1 and TRBJ1-2): KAGVTQTPRYLIKTRGQQVTLSCSPISGHRSVSWYQQTPGQGLQFLFEYFSETQRNKGNFPGRFSGRQFSNSRSEMNVSTLELGDSALYLCASSGLGQGPYGYTFGSGTRLTVV.

This chain joins TRBV7-8 and TRBJ1-6; tentative D call: TRBD1 (5 bases). The CDR3 extends over 17 amino acids. V was pared by 2 bases and J by 0 bases, with 11 bases between. Germline CDR1 is SGHVS and CDR2 is FQNEAQ. Here the CDR3 reads CASSLIGGSSYNSPLHF. CDR3 coding DNA: TGTGCCAGCAGCTTAATCGGGGGAAGCTCCTATAATTCACCCCTCCACTTT.

The chain joins TRBV4-3 to TRBJ2-2; 10 bases agree with TRBD1. This CDR3 region has 18 residues. From germline, CDR1 is LGHNA and CDR2 YSLEER. V was clipped by 3 bases and J by 6 bases; unmatched bases: 13. The CDR3 DNA is TGCGCCAGCAGCCACAATAAATGGGACAGGGGTTACGCCGGGGAGCTGTTTTTT. Its translation: CASSHNKWDRGYAGELFF.

Notes on this clone: This sample also contains other DNA sequences that code for the same CDR3. V is TRBV2 and J is TRBJ1-1, with D maybe TRBD1 (5 bases). With 9 bases removed from V and 6 bases from J, the gap between germline ends came to 11 bases. The length of the CDR3 is 11 residues. From germline, CDR1 is SNHLY and CDR2 FYNNEI. CDR3 sequence: CASTRDSEAFF. For the CDR3, the DNA is TGTGCCAGTACCCGGGACTCTGAAGCTTTCTTT.

This clone was recorded only once. The genes are TRBV6-5 and TRBJ1-1; perhaps TRBD1 as D (6 bases). The CDR3 is 15 residues long. Trimming took 3 bases from V and 5 from J, leaving 16 bases between them. Germline CDR1 and CDR2: MNHEY and SVGAGI. DNA for the CDR3: TGTGCCAGCAGTTATCAACGAGGGGGAGGGACTGAAGCTTTCTTT. Residues: CASSYQRGGGTEAFF.

This chain links TRBV21-1 with TRBJ1-3; the table's D call, TRBD1, has no DNA check behind it. TRBV21-1 is classified as a pseudogene. This CDR3 has 16 amino acids. CDR3 amino acids: CASSLHREEGGNTIYF. The CDR3 nucleotides read TGTGCCAGCAGCTTACACAGGGAAGAGGGCGGAAACACCATATATTTT.

This rearrangement joins TRBV10-1 to TRBJ1-2; D may be TRBD1 (6 bases). CDR3 length: 13 amino acids. The ends were cut back, 10 bases at V and 4 bases at J, with 16 bases in the middle. Germline V CDR1 and CDR2: WNHNN, SYGVQD (reference sequence). The CDR3 region has the DNA TGCGCCACCCAGGACAGCGATTGCTATGGCTACACCTTC. This codes for CATQDSDCYGYTF.

The V call is TRBV7-9, the J call TRBJ2-7, with 7 bases lining up with TRBD1. The J segment lost 2 bases and the V segment lost 1 base, leaving 8 bases of the junction unmatched. This CDR3 has 16 amino acids. Germline V gene lookup returns CDR1 SEHNR and CDR2 FQNEAQ (reference sequence). The CDR3 sequence is CASSLGDSPTTYEQYF. The CDR3 DNA reads as TGTGCCAGCAGCTTAGGGGACAGTCCCACAACCTACGAGCAGTACTTC.

CDR3 DNA sequence: TGCGCCAGCAGCCAAGACGAGACAAGCCTATCTTTCGGCTACACCTTC. It encodes CASSQDETSLSFGYTF. This rearrangement joins TRBV4-1 to TRBJ1-2, with D unclear. Germline values: CDR1 MGHRA, CDR2 YSYEKL. The length of the CDR3 is 16 residues. Trimming removed 0 bases at V and 8 bases at J, with 19 bases between.

The V gene is TRBV5-6, the J gene TRBJ2-7; 9 bases agree with TRBD1. The CDR3 runs 16 residues. CDR1 and CDR2 (germline): SGHDT, YYEEEE. V was clipped by 4 bases and J by 4 bases; unmatched bases: 12. This chain's CDR3 is CASSLGGQGWFYEQYF. CDR3 nucleotides: TGTGCCAGCAGCCTGGGCGGACAGGGGTGGTTTTACGAGCAGTACTTC.

V is TRBV4-1 and J is TRBJ1-2; unclear D gene. CDR1 is MGHRA, CDR2 YSYEKL, per germline. Deletions cut 0 bases from V and 6 bases from J, with 8 bases between. The CDR3 length is 13 residues. DNA of the CDR3: TGCGCCAGCAGCCAAGATTACCAGGATGGCTACACCTTC. Residues: CASSQDYQDGYTF.

The chain uses TRBV11-1 and TRBJ2-3; possibly TRBD1 for D (7 bases). The CDR3 runs 14 residues. The V end was cut by 5 bases, the J end by 2 bases, with 11 bases between. Germline CDR1 and CDR2: SGHAT and FQDESV (reference sequence). The CDR3 DNA reads as TGTGCCAGCAGCGGCGGGACAGTCACAGATACGCAGTATTTT. This encodes CASSGGTVTDTQYF.